This T cell receptor beta chain was documented in a study of sequential checkpoint blockade in melanoma. Regarding treatment: randomized to nivolumab then ipilimumab (arm A) or the reverse (arm B). DNA-damaging chemotherapy had not been given to any patient beforehand. Generated by immunoSEQ multiplex PCR, the TCRdb table keeps only in-frame clones and is missing some. Altogether 20,000 to 25,000 clones are present, 82% being singletons, with the ten largest covering roughly 11%. The sequenced sample was CD8+ T cells sorted from blood (inferred from file names), obtained from a patient given nivolumab and ipilimumab in sequence. The origin of this receptor is a human donor with melanoma.

The CDR3 loop is CASSMSTSGRETQYF. The CDR3 DNA is TGCGCCAGCAGTATGTCGACTAGCGGGAGAGAGACCCAGTACTTC. The V and J genes are TRBV5-1 and TRBJ2-5, with 12 bases identical to TRBD2. J was trimmed by 4 bases and V by 5 bases; bases with no gene match: 6. The CDR3 has 15 amino acids. Germline-derived CDR1 and CDR2 are SGHRS and YFSETQ.